This T cell receptor beta chain was sequenced in a study of CD8+CD57+ T cells in acquired aplastic anemia. The study profiled TCR beta VDJ and CDR3 using genomic DNA as template. One entry per CDR3 protein, called by TCRdb with MiXCR from the reads. The profile shows more than 250,000 distinct CDR3 sequences, less than 85% of them singletons. CD8+CD57+ cell expansion had been shown by flow cytometry in patients chosen for sequencing. This clonotype has a single count. The CDR3 runs to 14 residues. The trim removed 8 bases at V and 5 bases at J, leaving 8 bases unmatched. CDR1 and CDR2 from the germline V gene are SGHTA and FQGNSA.

The chain uses TRBV7-2 and TRBJ2-5, with 10 bases aligning to TRBD2. The material sequenced was sorted CD4+, CD8+, or CD8+CD57+ T cells (not recorded which) from PBMCs. The sequence was collected from a human donor with aplastic anemia. The DNA of the CDR3 is TGTGCCAGCGGCGTAGCGGGGGGCCCCGAGACCCAGTACTTC. This codes for CASGVAGGPETQYF.